This entry lists 9 T cell receptor beta chains sequenced from one sample in a study of blood T cells in healthy people across ages. A second PCR, run for roughly 7 to 12 cycles, used a sample-barcoded 5' primer plus a J-beta primer mix. MiXCR, applied by TCRdb to the 5' RACE reads, yields one record per CDR3 protein. The sample consists of around 990,000 distinct CDR3 sequences, under 30% of them appearing once. This sample was also put to use in a study of T cells of mothers and their children.

Specimen: blood. These receptors were collected from a girl aged 2-15 years in good health.

The CDR3 nucleotides read TGTGCCAGCAGTTACCAGGCCAGCGGGGGCCGTACCGGGGAGCTGTTTTTT. It is translated as CASSYQASGGRTGELFF. The rearrangement uses TRBV6-5 and TRBJ2-2; 8 nucleotides match TRBD2. The CDR3 totals 17 residues. Trimming removed 2 bases from V and 5 bases from J; junction bases left unmatched: 10. Per the germline V gene, CDR1 is MNHEY and CDR2 is SVGAGI.

This clonotype was counted only a few times. The gene calls are TRBV7-9 and TRBJ1-2, with D possibly matching TRBD1 (5 bases). Per germline, CDR1 SEHNR and CDR2 FQNEAQ (reference sequence). The CDR3 is made up of 14 amino acids. V was clipped by 2 bases and J by 6 bases, with 13 bases between them. Here the CDR3 DNA reads TGTGCCAGCAGCTTAAATACAGGATTGAATGGCTACACCTTC. This gives the protein CASSLNTGLNGYTF.

V usage is TRBV5-5 and J usage is TRBJ2-5, with 8 nucleotides matching TRBD1. The CDR3 consists of 16 residues. The germline gives CDR1 SGHKS, CDR2 YYEKEE (reference sequence). Trimming cost V 0 bases and J 5 bases; bases outside gene matches: 9. CDR3 nucleotides: TGTGCCAGCAGCTTGGGGGGGACAGGCCGGGTGGAGACCCAGTACTTC. Translating gives CASSLGGTGRVETQYF.

This clonotype was detected ten times or more. This chain joins TRBV29-1 and TRBJ2-1; D is possibly TRBD1 or TRBD2 (5 bases each). Trimming cost V 3 bases and J 5 bases, with 14 bases left between them. Germline assignment: CDR1 SQVTM and CDR2 ANQGSEA. This CDR3 region has 14 residues. The CDR3 DNA sequence: TGCAGCGTTGAGGGGGTAACCAACCACAATGAGCAGTTCTTC. It translates to CSVEGVTNHNEQFF.

The chain couples TRBV20-1 to TRBJ1-1; 7 bases are shared with TRBD1. Per germline, CDR1 DFQATT and CDR2 SNEGSKA (reference sequence). CDR3 length: 12 residues. Unmatched junction bases numbered 11, after V lost 8 bases and J lost 8 bases. CDR3 bases: TGCAGTCATCTTGAGACAGGGACAGAAGCTTTCTTT. Translation gives CSHLETGTEAFF.

The rearrangement links TRBV6-6 to TRBJ2-1; 9 positions agree with TRBD1. The end of the DNA aligns better with TRBJ2-7, so the J call may be wrong. From germline, CDR1 is MNHNY and CDR2 SVGAGI (reference sequence). The CDR3 is 14 residues long. The DNA of the CDR3 is TGTGCCAGCAGGACGACAGGGGGTCTGTACGAGCAGTACTTC. Its protein is CASRTTGGLYEQYF.

The CDR3 nucleotides read TGCAGTGCTAGACCCGGGTCTTTCTACGAGCAGTACTTC. It translates to CSARPGSFYEQYF. The chain has TRBV20-1 and TRBJ2-7; no firm D call. CDR3 length equals 13 residues. V was cut by 2 bases and J by 3 bases, with 11 bases left in between. CDR1 is DFQATT and CDR2 is SNEGSKA in the germline V gene (reference sequence).

In this sample, this clonotype turned up a few times. The rearrangement uses TRBV3-1 and TRBJ2-5, with a tentative D call TRBD1 (6 bases). Trimming stripped 0 bases from V and 2 bases from J, with 10 bases between. This CDR3 comprises 15 residues. Looked up from germline, CDR1 is LGHDT and CDR2 is YNNKEL (reference sequence). CDR3 in amino acids: CASSQDQGQQETQYF. For the CDR3, the DNA is TGTGCCAGCAGCCAAGATCAAGGACAGCAAGAGACCCAGTACTTC.

V is TRBV16 and J is TRBJ1-5; weak D call: TRBD1 (5 bases). Germline CDR1 is KGHSY and CDR2 is FQNENV. CDR3 length: 13 amino acids. Trimming left V 6 bases short and J 7 bases short, with 13 bases between. CDR3: CASSTPRGQPQHF. The CDR3 DNA reads as TGTGCCAGCAGTACCCCAAGGGGCCAGCCCCAGCATTTT.